These 27 T cell receptor beta chains came from one sample sequenced in a study of T cell responses to AZD1222 COVID-19 vaccine. Assay: immunoSEQ multiplex PCR; the TCRdb copy retains only in-frame clones and omits some. Here the sample spans over 150,000 clones, 85% to 90% being singletons. Sequenced material: peripheral blood, taken on day 0 of AZD1222 vaccination. The receptor source for this set is an adult in good health.

The rearrangement uses TRBV28 and TRBJ1-6; 9 bases are shared with TRBD1. The junction had 3 bases not matched to a gene; V was cut back by 4 bases and J by 8 bases. The CDR3 has 14 residues. CDR1 and CDR2 (germline): MDHEN, SYDVKM. CDR3 DNA: TGTGCCAGCAGTTCGGGACAGGGAGATTCACCCCTCCACTTT. Translating it yields CASSSGQGDSPLHF.

The V gene is TRBV6-5, the J gene TRBJ2-5; the match to TRBD1 covers 7 bases. The germline gives CDR1 MNHEY, CDR2 SVGAGI. CDR3 length equals 15 residues. After removal of 6 bases from V and 5 bases from J, the junction contained 12 bases not matched to a gene. The CDR3 nucleotides read TGTGCCAGCAGACCCACGAGAGGGGGCCATGAGACCCAGTACTTC. Translation: CASRPTRGGHETQYF.

CDR3 sequence: CASTLSGPGSPLHF. The CDR3 DNA reads TGTGCCAGCACCTTGTCGGGCCCAGGTTCACCCCTCCACTTT. This rearrangement joins TRBV28 to TRBJ1-6; D is ambiguous. With 7 bases removed from V and 9 bases from J, the gap between germline ends came to 16 bases. The germline V gene encodes CDR1 MDHEN and CDR2 SYDVKM. The CDR3 sequence is 14 residues long.

J is TRBJ1-2 and V is TRBV9; D is possibly TRBD1 (5 bases). Germline V gene lookup returns CDR1 SGDLS and CDR2 YYNGEE. The CDR3 length is 13 residues. The ends were cut back, 2 bases at V and 5 bases at J, with 10 bases in the middle. Here the CDR3 DNA reads TGTGCCAGCAGCGTCTGGGACGGATATGGCTACACCTTC. Its translation: CASSVWDGYGYTF.

V gene TRBV5-1 combines with J gene TRBJ2-5; D is unclear. Trimming shortened V by 1 base and J by 3 bases, and 16 bases separated the two germline ends. Germline V gene lookup returns CDR1 SGHRS and CDR2 YFSETQ. The CDR3 extends over 16 amino acids. This CDR3 is CASSLMERHTKETQYF. DNA for the CDR3: TGCGCCAGCAGCTTGATGGAAAGACACACTAAAGAGACCCAGTACTTC.

The CDR3 DNA is TGTGCCAGCAACCCCGAGGGAGCGGGGGGGCGAGAGCAGTTCTTC. Amino acid sequence: CASNPEGAGGREQFF. The rearrangement links TRBV6-2 or TRBV6-3 to TRBJ2-1; 10 nucleotides agree with TRBD2. Losses at the gene ends were 7 bases for V and 10 bases for J; bases not matched to a gene: 13. CDR1 and CDR2 from the germline V gene are MNHEY and SVGEGT. The CDR3 contains 15 residues.

The rearrangement uses TRBV9 and TRBJ1-4; 7 nucleotides match TRBD1. V shed 3 bases, J shed 3 bases, and the junction held 8 bases outside the gene matches. Germline V lookup: CDR1 SGDLS, CDR2 YYNGEE. The CDR3 length is 16 residues. CDR3 sequence: CASSASPGQSNEKLFF. The DNA of the CDR3 is TGTGCCAGCAGCGCTTCCCCGGGACAGTCTAATGAAAAACTGTTTTTT.

This clone was observed a few times. This rearrangement joins TRBV19 to TRBJ2-7; 7 bases line up with TRBD2. Per germline, CDR1 LNHDA and CDR2 SQIVND (reference sequence). The V segment lost 5 bases and the J segment 0 bases; nucleotides outside the gene matches: 7. The CDR3 consists of 15 residues. As DNA, the CDR3 is TGTGCCAGTAGTTACGGAAGCGGGGCCTCCTACGAGCAGTACTTC. It is translated as CASSYGSGASYEQYF.

This sequence joins TRBV9 and TRBJ1-4; a weak D match, TRBD1 (5 bases). Germline lookup yields CDR1 SGDLS and CDR2 YYNGEE. The CDR3 length is 15 residues. Deletions cut 1 base from V and 7 bases from J, with 14 bases between. This chain's CDR3 is CASSVYDSPGEKLFF. Here the CDR3 DNA reads TGTGCCAGCAGCGTATACGACAGTCCCGGTGAAAAACTGTTTTTT.

The V call is TRBV19, the J call TRBJ2-3, with 9 bases matching TRBD2. The CDR3 has 14 residues. Trimming removed 7 bases from V and 0 bases from J; junction bases left unmatched: 2. CDR1 and CDR2 (germline): LNHDA, SQIVND (reference sequence). CDR3 coding DNA: TGTGCCAGTAAGACTAGCGGTAGCACAGATACGCAGTATTTT. Translating it yields CASKTSGSTDTQYF.

The chain joins TRBV27 to TRBJ2-7; D gene ambiguous. CDR1 is MNHEY and CDR2 is SMNVEV in the germline V gene (reference sequence). The V gene lost 3 bases and the J gene lost 2 bases, with 8 bases spanning the gap. CDR3 length: 13 amino acids. The CDR3 bases are TGTGCCAGCAGTTTCGACGGTCCCTACGAGCAGTACTTC. It yields the protein CASSFDGPYEQYF.

This sequence joins TRBV6-5 and TRBJ2-5, with unresolved D. V shed 6 bases and J shed 2 bases, with 16 bases lying between them. Looked up from germline, CDR1 is MNHEY and CDR2 is SVGAGI. This CDR3 is 15 amino acids long. CDR3 coding DNA: TGTGCCAGCAGCTCCCCCGTGAGTGGGCAAGAGACCCAGTACTTC. Translation: CASSSPVSGQETQYF.

V is TRBV27 and J is TRBJ2-3, with unresolved D. Per the germline V gene, CDR1 is MNHEY and CDR2 is SMNVEV (reference sequence). There are 14 residues in the CDR3. Deletions cut 9 bases from V and 1 base from J, with 14 bases between. As DNA, the CDR3 is TGTGCCAGGCTCACAAGGCACCGCACAGATACGCAGTATTTT. Translated: CARLTRHRTDTQYF.

The rearrangement links TRBV15 to TRBJ1-6; D is ambiguous. Germline CDR1 is LNHNV and CDR2 is YYDKDF (reference sequence). CDR3 length equals 12 residues. V lost 0 bases, J lost 10 bases, and 4 bases lay in between. The CDR3 nucleotides are TGTGCCACCAGCAGAGAAGTATCACCCCTCCACTTT. Amino acids: CATSREVSPLHF.

V is TRBV9 and J is TRBJ1-2; D is possibly TRBD1 (6 bases). V lost 3 bases, J lost 8 bases, and 14 bases lay in between. This CDR3 region has 13 residues. The germline V gene has CDR1 SGDLS and CDR2 YYNGEE. This CDR3 reads CASSETGEGGYTF. In DNA, the CDR3 is TGTGCCAGCAGCGAGACAGGCGAGGGGGGCTACACCTTC. Full variable domain (remainder filled in from reference TRBV9 and TRBJ1-2): DSGVTQTPKHLITATGQRVTLRCSPRSGDLSVYWYQQSLDQGLQFLIQYYNGEERAKGNILERFSAQQFPDLHSELNLSSLELGDSALYFCASSETGEGGYTFGSGTRLTVV.

The J gene is TRBJ1-4, the V gene TRBV28; 8 bases line up with TRBD1. With 2 bases clipped from V and 4 bases from J, the junction kept 3 bases outside the gene matches. The CDR3 covers 15 residues. The germline gives CDR1 MDHEN, CDR2 SYDVKM. As DNA, the CDR3 is TGTGCCAGCAGTTTACCGGGACAGGTTAATGAAAAACTGTTTTTT. This codes for CASSLPGQVNEKLFF.

The genes are TRBV2 and TRBJ1-6, with TRBD1 as a possible D gene (5 bases). The V end lost 8 bases, the J end lost 10 bases, and 18 bases lay between the germline ends. The CDR3 spans 14 residues. The germline V gene has CDR1 SNHLY and CDR2 FYNNEI. The CDR3 DNA is TGTGCCAGCCTAGGGTGGGGGGTAGACTCACCCCTCCACTTT. Protein sequence: CASLGWGVDSPLHF.

The gene calls are TRBV6-1 and TRBJ1-6, with unresolved D. Germline lookup yields CDR1 MNHNS and CDR2 SASEGT. V lost 2 bases to trimming and J lost 7 bases, with 9 bases between them. The CDR3 loop spans 14 amino acids. The CDR3 reads CASSEHGENSPLHF. In DNA form, the CDR3 reads TGTGCCAGCAGTGAACACGGGGAAAATTCACCCCTCCACTTT.

V and J are TRBV19 and TRBJ2-5; TRBD1 agrees at 11 bases. Looked up from germline, CDR1 is LNHDA and CDR2 is SQIVND (reference sequence). With 1 base clipped from V and 4 bases from J, the junction kept 2 bases outside the gene matches. The CDR3 covers 15 residues. The CDR3 here is CASSIVGTGGETQYF. CDR3 in DNA: TGTGCCAGTAGTATAGTCGGGACAGGGGGAGAGACCCAGTACTTC.

The chain uses TRBV6-4 and TRBJ2-7, with D perhaps TRBD1 or TRBD2 (5 bases each). The germline V and J ends were trimmed by 4 bases and 3 bases, with 13 bases remaining between them. Germline V lookup: CDR1 MRHNA, CDR2 SNTAGT. The CDR3 consists of 14 residues. The CDR3 bases are TGTGCCAGCAGTGTATGGGACGGAGACTACGAGCAGTACTTC. Its translation: CASSVWDGDYEQYF.

The chain has TRBV3-1 (or the pseudogene TRBV3-2) and TRBJ1-6; no clear D. Per the germline V gene, CDR1 is LGHDT and CDR2 is YNNKEL (reference sequence). The germline V and J ends were trimmed by 5 bases and 1 base, with 12 bases remaining between them. The CDR3 runs 16 residues. The CDR3 DNA follows: TGTGCCAGCAGCGAAGCGGGATTTTCCTATAATTCACCCCTCCACTTT. Translation gives CASSEAGFSYNSPLHF.

The chain links TRBV3-1 (or the pseudogene TRBV3-2) to TRBJ1-2, with unresolved D. V was shortened by 4 bases and J by 0 bases, with 9 bases between the two germline ends. The CDR3 covers 14 residues. Germline V CDR1 and CDR2: LGHDT, YNNKEL (reference sequence). CDR3 in DNA: TGTGCCAGCAGCCTCCTCCGAGCTAACTATGGCTACACCTTC. Its protein product is CASSLLRANYGYTF.

J is TRBJ1-2 and V is TRBV27; 8 positions match TRBD1. In germline, CDR1 is MNHEY, CDR2 SMNVEV (reference sequence). V was pared by 7 bases and J by 2 bases, with 6 bases of the junction left unmatched. There are 14 residues in the CDR3. In DNA form, the CDR3 reads TGTGCCAGCACCCGGACAGGGCTGAACTATGGCTACACCTTC. Amino acids: CASTRTGLNYGYTF.

This chain connects TRBV7-2 to TRBJ2-1, with 12 bases matching TRBD2. Germline CDR1 SGHTA, CDR2 FQGNSA. Trimming took 5 bases from V and 2 from J; bases not matched to a gene: 4. This CDR3 has 16 residues. CDR3 DNA: TGTGCCAGCAGCACGACTAGCGGGGGCGCCTACAATGAGCAGTTCTTC. Translated: CASSTTSGGAYNEQFF.

This clone appeared a single time. CDR3 DNA sequence: TGCGCCAGCAGCCCCTCGGACAGGAAAGACTACGAGCAGTACTTC. Protein: CASSPSDRKDYEQYF. The genes are TRBV4-1 and TRBJ2-7; 7 bases line up with TRBD1. V trimming: 4 bases; J trimming: 3 bases; junction bases outside the gene matches: 9. CDR1 is MGHRA, CDR2 YSYEKL, per germline. CDR3 length: 15 amino acids.

The chain combines TRBV9 with TRBJ2-1; a weak D match, TRBD1 (6 bases). The CDR3 contains 15 residues. The V gene lost 4 bases and the J gene lost 8 bases, with 19 bases spanning the gap. Germline V gene sequence: CDR1 SGDLS, CDR2 YYNGEE. This CDR3 reads CASSSPGHPTDEQFF. Written as DNA, the CDR3 is TGTGCCAGCAGCTCCCCGGGACACCCGACAGATGAGCAGTTCTTC. Using reference TRBV9 and TRBJ2-1 for the parts outside the CDR3, the full variable domain is DSGVTQTPKHLITATGQRVTLRCSPRSGDLSVYWYQQSLDQGLQFLIQYYNGEERAKGNILERFSAQQFPDLHSELNLSSLELGDSALYFCASSSPGHPTDEQFFGPGTRLTVL.

V is TRBV9 and J is TRBJ1-1; 9 positions match TRBD1. There are 14 residues in the CDR3. CDR1 and CDR2 (germline): SGDLS, YYNGEE. J gave up 2 bases and V 5 bases, and 4 bases lay outside the gene matches. Here the CDR3 DNA reads TGTGCCAGCAGTCTAACAGGGGGCAACACTGAAGCTTTCTTT. Amino acids: CASSLTGGNTEAFF.